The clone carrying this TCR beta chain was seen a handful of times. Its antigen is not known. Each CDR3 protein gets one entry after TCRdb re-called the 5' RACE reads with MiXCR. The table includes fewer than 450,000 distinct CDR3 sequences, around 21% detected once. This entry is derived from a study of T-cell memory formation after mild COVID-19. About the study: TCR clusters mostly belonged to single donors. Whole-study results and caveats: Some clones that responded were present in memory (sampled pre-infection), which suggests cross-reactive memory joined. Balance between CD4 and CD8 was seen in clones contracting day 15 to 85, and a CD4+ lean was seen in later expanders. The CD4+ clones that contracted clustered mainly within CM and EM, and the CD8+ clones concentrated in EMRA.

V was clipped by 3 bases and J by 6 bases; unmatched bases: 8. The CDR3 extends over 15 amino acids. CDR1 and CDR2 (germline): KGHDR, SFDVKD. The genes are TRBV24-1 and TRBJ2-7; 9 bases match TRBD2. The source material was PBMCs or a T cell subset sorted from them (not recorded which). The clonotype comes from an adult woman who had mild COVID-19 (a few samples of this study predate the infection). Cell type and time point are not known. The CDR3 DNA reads TGTGCCACCAGTGATAACCGCGGGAGGGCCAGCGAGCAGTACTTC. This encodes CATSDNRGRASEQYF.